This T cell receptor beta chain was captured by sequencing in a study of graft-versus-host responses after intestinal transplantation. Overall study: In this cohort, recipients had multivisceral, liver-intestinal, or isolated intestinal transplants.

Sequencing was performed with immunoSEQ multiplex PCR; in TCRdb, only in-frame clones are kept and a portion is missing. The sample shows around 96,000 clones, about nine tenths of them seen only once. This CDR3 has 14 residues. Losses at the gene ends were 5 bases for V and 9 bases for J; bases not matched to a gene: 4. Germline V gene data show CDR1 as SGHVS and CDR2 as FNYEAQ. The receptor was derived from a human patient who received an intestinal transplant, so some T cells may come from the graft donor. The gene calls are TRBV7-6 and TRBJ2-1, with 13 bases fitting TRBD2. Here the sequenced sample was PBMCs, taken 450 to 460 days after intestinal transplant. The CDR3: CASSPTSGGLEQFF. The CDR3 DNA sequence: TGTGCCAGCAGCCCGACTAGCGGGGGGCTTGAGCAGTTCTTC.